Following are 27 T cell receptor beta chains from one sample sequenced in a study of blood T cell repertoires in COVID-19. Data came from immunoSEQ multiplex PCR; TCRdb stores just in-frame clones and leaves some out. The sample consists of 91,000 or so clones, more than 75% of them appearing once. Source material: peripheral blood. These receptor sequences come from a man aged 50 or older with active or convalescent COVID-19.

V is TRBV7-8 and J is TRBJ1-4; D not resolved. CDR3 length: 16 residues. CDR1 SGHVS and CDR2 FQNEAQ come from the germline V gene. Trimming cost V 4 bases and J 8 bases, with 20 bases left between them. The CDR3 is CASSSFIKPSGEKLFF. The CDR3 DNA sequence: TGTGCCAGCAGCTCCTTCATTAAGCCTAGTGGGGAAAAACTGTTTTTT. Full variable domain (remainder filled in from reference TRBV7-8 and TRBJ1-4): GAGVSQSPRYKVAKRGQDVALRCDPISGHVSLFWYQQALGQGPEFLTYFQNEAQLDKSGLPSDRFFAERPEGSVSTLKIQRTQQEDSAVYLCASSSFIKPSGEKLFFGSGTQLSVL.

This chain connects TRBV3-1 (or the pseudogene TRBV3-2) to TRBJ2-3; D ambiguous. The CDR3 spans 14 residues. Trimming took 2 bases from V and 3 from J, leaving 9 bases between them. Germline V CDR1 and CDR2: LGHDT, YNNKEL (reference sequence). The CDR3 DNA is TGTGCCAGCAGCCAAAGAAGAGAAACAGATACGCAGTATTTT. Its translation: CASSQRRETDTQYF.

The genes are TRBV6-1 and TRBJ2-1; 10 bases fit TRBD1. The V segment lost 6 bases and the J segment 8 bases; nucleotides outside the gene matches: 13. CDR1 and CDR2 from the germline V gene are MNHNS and SASEGT. The CDR3 sequence is 16 residues long. Here the CDR3 DNA reads TGTGCCAGCAGGGAACCGGGACAGGGGATTGGGGATGAGCAGTTCTTC. Amino acids: CASREPGQGIGDEQFF.

This clone was picked up one time. This chain links TRBV7-2 with TRBJ2-5, with D possibly matching TRBD2 (6 bases). The V gene lost 1 base and the J gene lost 5 bases, with 11 bases spanning the gap. Germline V gene data show CDR1 as SGHTA and CDR2 as FQGNSA. The CDR3 is 14 residues long. CDR3 residues: CASSLDRRDETQYF. DNA of the CDR3: TGTGCCAGCAGCTTAGATCGGCGGGATGAGACCCAGTACTTC.

The rearrangement links TRBV7-9 to TRBJ2-5; TRBD2 matches at 14 bases. This CDR3 is 16 amino acids long. V gave up 4 bases and J gave up 3 bases; unmatched junction bases: 4. Germline loops: CDR1 SEHNR, CDR2 FQNEAQ (reference sequence). The CDR3 spells CASSSWTSGGKETQYF. CDR3 nucleotide sequence: TGTGCCAGCAGCTCCTGGACTAGCGGGGGGAAAGAGACCCAGTACTTC.

CDR3 residues: CASSISSRGSGGVRETQYF. CDR3 DNA sequence: TGTGCCAGTAGTATAAGCAGTCGGGGTAGCGGGGGGGTCCGGGAGACCCAGTACTTC. The genes are TRBV19 and TRBJ2-5, with 11 bases aligning to TRBD2. V lost 2 bases and J lost 5; bases outside the gene matches: 16. The CDR3 length is 19 residues. CDR1 is LNHDA, CDR2 SQIVND, per germline (reference sequence).

This chain uses TRBV5-1 with TRBJ2-2; 8 bases agree with TRBD2. The germline gives CDR1 SGHRS, CDR2 YFSETQ. The trim removed 5 bases at V and 3 bases at J, leaving 9 bases unmatched. The CDR3 spans 16 residues. The CDR3 reads CASRSLSGGYTGELFF. For the CDR3, the DNA is TGCGCCAGCAGATCTCTCAGCGGGGGTTACACCGGGGAGCTGTTTTTT. The full variable domain, its missing parts supplied by reference TRBV5-1 and TRBJ2-2, is KAGVTQTPRYLIKTRGQQVTLSCSPISGHRSVSWYQQTPGQGLQFLFEYFSETQRNKGNFPGRFSGRQFSNSRSEMNVSTLELGDSALYLCASRSLSGGYTGELFFGEGSRLTVL.

The V call is TRBV6-6, the J call TRBJ2-7; TRBD1 matches at 10 bases. CDR1 is MNHNY, CDR2 SVGAGI, per germline (reference sequence). After removal of 5 bases from V and 5 bases from J, the junction contained 9 bases not matched to a gene. This CDR3 spans 15 amino acids. In DNA, the CDR3 is TGTGCCAGCAGTACTACCGGGACAGGGGCCAACGAGCAGTACTTC. It codes for CASSTTGTGANEQYF.

V is TRBV4-3 and J is TRBJ2-7, with D possibly matching TRBD1 (5 bases). The germline V gene has CDR1 LGHNA and CDR2 YSLEER. V lost 0 bases to trimming and J lost 5 bases, with 14 bases between them. The CDR3 consists of 15 residues. The CDR3 DNA sequence: TGCGCCAGCAGCCAAGATTGGACACCCGGTAACGAGCAGTACTTC. It yields the protein CASSQDWTPGNEQYF.

Comment on this clone: Other DNA sequences from this sample encode an identical CDR3 as well. The chain recombines TRBV10-1 with TRBJ2-5; TRBD2 matches 7 bases. This CDR3 contains 13 residues. CDR1 and CDR2 (germline): WNHNN, SYGVQD (reference sequence). V lost 4 bases to trimming and J lost 5 bases; unmatched junction nucleotides: 4. CDR3 loop: CASSAGGGETQYF. In DNA form, the CDR3 reads TGCGCCAGCAGTGCCGGGGGAGGGGAGACCCAGTACTTC.

The CDR3 reads CASRVRGTSGQETQYF. The CDR3 nucleotides are TGCGCCAGCAGAGTCCGCGGGACTAGCGGGCAAGAGACCCAGTACTTC. The J gene is TRBJ2-5, the V gene TRBV5-1; 12 bases line up with TRBD2. Looked up from germline, CDR1 is SGHRS and CDR2 is YFSETQ. V dropped 5 bases and J dropped 2; count of bases not matched to a gene: 7. The length of the CDR3 is 16 residues.

V gene TRBV19 combines with J gene TRBJ2-4; tentative D call: TRBD2 (5 bases). Trimming stripped 3 bases from V and 11 bases from J, with 11 bases between. Germline CDR1 reads LNHDA; CDR2 reads SQIVND (reference sequence). The CDR3 runs to 12 residues. The CDR3 reads CASSMAREFQYF. Written as DNA, the CDR3 is TGTGCCAGTAGTATGGCCCGGGAATTTCAGTACTTC. Based on the CDR3 plus reference TRBV19 and TRBJ2-4, the full variable domain is DGGITQSPKYLFRKEGQNVTLSCEQNLNHDAMYWYRQDPGQGLRLIYYSQIVNDFQKGDIAEGYSVSREKKESFPLTVTSAQKNPTAFYLCASSMAREFQYFGAGTRLSVL.

CDR3: CASSPGGLGSPLHF. The CDR3 DNA sequence: TGTGCCAGCAGCCCCGGGGGTCTGGGCTCACCCCTCCACTTT. The chain employs TRBV7-8 and TRBJ1-6, with a tentative D call TRBD1 (5 bases). Per germline, CDR1 SGHVS and CDR2 FQNEAQ. The CDR3 contains 14 residues. Trimming pared 5 bases from V and 10 bases from J, leaving 15 bases between.

A word on this clone: The sample has other DNA sequences that encode this CDR3 too. The V call is TRBV6-5, the J call TRBJ1-4; D perhaps matches TRBD1 (5 bases). V was shortened by 0 bases and J by 7 bases, with 12 bases between the two germline ends. The CDR3 has 15 amino acids. The germline V gene encodes CDR1 MNHEY and CDR2 SVGAGI. CDR3 coding DNA: TGTGCCAGCAGTTACTCGGGAGGGGCGGGTGAAAAACTGTTTTTT. It codes for CASSYSGGAGEKLFF.

This clone has only one observation. J is TRBJ2-4 and V is TRBV3-1 (or the pseudogene TRBV3-2); TRBD2 aligns across 7 bases. The V gene's germline CDR1 is LGHDT and CDR2 YNNKEL (reference sequence). The CDR3 contains 14 residues. Trimming cost V 4 bases and J 7 bases; bases outside gene matches: 7. CDR3 nucleotides: TGTGCCAGCAGCCTTGGAGCGGGGATGAACATTCAGTACTTC. This sequence encodes CASSLGAGMNIQYF.

The CDR3 DNA follows: TGTGCCAGCAGTGACATGACAGGGGATACGCAGTATTTT. It is translated as CASSDMTGDTQYF. The rearrangement links TRBV2 to TRBJ2-3; 7 nucleotides agree with TRBD1. There are 13 residues in the CDR3. Trimming cost V 3 bases and J 6 bases; bases outside gene matches: 3. CDR1 and CDR2 (germline): SNHLY, FYNNEI.

This clone was observed a single time. J is TRBJ1-6 and V is TRBV18; no clear D gene. Germline CDR1 KGHSH, CDR2 LQKENI. The ends were cut back, 3 bases at V and 8 bases at J, with 11 bases in the middle. The length of the CDR3 is 14 residues. The CDR3 loop reads CASSPRQKDSPLHF. CDR3 in DNA: TGTGCCAGCTCACCGAGGCAAAAGGATTCACCCCTCCACTTT.

The V gene is TRBV24-1, the J gene TRBJ1-2; D possibly corresponds to TRBD1 (6 bases). Trimming shortened V by 3 bases and J by 7 bases, and 14 bases separated the two germline ends. Germline lookup yields CDR1 KGHDR and CDR2 SFDVKD. The length of the CDR3 is 14 residues. DNA for the CDR3: TGTGCCACCAGTGATCCGGACAGAGTTAGTGGCTACACCTTC. Translated, it gives CATSDPDRVSGYTF.

This clone has only a few counts. The chain carries TRBV5-8 and TRBJ2-1; 7 bases map to TRBD2. V shed 2 bases and J 4 bases; nucleotides not matched to a gene: 9. The CDR3 contains 16 residues. CDR1 is SGHTS and CDR2 is YDEGEE in the germline V gene. CDR3 region: CASSLLAGVFYNEQFF. CDR3 nucleotides: TGTGCCAGCAGCTTATTGGCGGGGGTTTTTTACAATGAGCAGTTCTTC.

This clone was observed a single time. V and J are TRBV5-1 and TRBJ2-5; D possibly corresponds to TRBD1 (6 bases). Germline CDR1 is SGHRS and CDR2 is YFSETQ. V lost 3 bases and J 3 bases, leaving 12 bases between the germline ends. The CDR3 consists of 14 residues. CDR3 nucleotides: TGCGCCAGCAGCTCTGGACAGAAGGAAGAGACCCAGTACTTC. As protein: CASSSGQKEETQYF.

The chain has TRBV30 and TRBJ1-2; 7 bases map to TRBD1. The CDR3 totals 12 residues. Per the germline V gene, CDR1 is GTSNPN and CDR2 is SVGIG (reference sequence). V lost 7 bases and J lost 2; bases outside the gene matches: 4. CDR3 residues: CALDRSNYGYTF. CDR3 sequence (DNA): TGTGCCTTGGACAGGTCAAACTATGGCTACACCTTC.

This clone was counted between two and nine times. The CDR3 spells CASSLQTGSDTQYF. The CDR3 DNA reads TGTGCCAGCAGTTTACAAACAGGGTCAGATACGCAGTATTTT. V gene TRBV28 combines with J gene TRBJ2-3, with a possible D match to TRBD1 (6 bases). The ends were cut back, 2 bases at V and 4 bases at J, with 10 bases in the middle. The CDR3 runs to 14 residues. Per the germline V gene, CDR1 is MDHEN and CDR2 is SYDVKM.

The chain recombines TRBV27 with TRBJ2-7; D is perhaps TRBD2 (5 bases). With 7 bases removed from V and 3 bases from J, the gap between germline ends came to 19 bases. CDR3 length: 15 amino acids. The V gene's germline CDR1 is MNHEY and CDR2 SMNVEV (reference sequence). The DNA for the CDR3 is TGTGCCAGCACCCCCGCCAGAGGGATATTCTACGAGCAGTACTTC. Translating it yields CASTPARGIFYEQYF.

This clone appeared many times. The gene calls are TRBV19 and TRBJ2-1; 10 bases map to TRBD1. The CDR3 extends over 14 amino acids. V shed 5 bases, J shed 6 bases, and the junction held 4 bases outside the gene matches. Germline V gene data show CDR1 as LNHDA and CDR2 as SQIVND (reference sequence). CDR3 sequence: CASSGTGASNEQFF. DNA for the CDR3: TGTGCCAGTAGTGGGACAGGGGCGTCCAATGAGCAGTTCTTC.

This clone was seen a few times. CDR3 in DNA: TGTGCCATCGGAGGACAGGGCTCTGGAAACACCATATATTTT. It is translated as CAIGGQGSGNTIYF. This rearrangement joins TRBV10-3 to TRBJ1-3, with 8 bases matching TRBD1. The CDR3 totals 14 residues. Trimming removed 8 bases from V and 0 bases from J; junction bases left unmatched: 3. Looked up from germline, CDR1 is ENHRY and CDR2 is SYGVKD.

This clone occurred once. The V call is TRBV27, the J call TRBJ1-1, with D tentatively TRBD1 (5 bases). This CDR3 is built from 15 residues. Germline CDR1 and CDR2: MNHEY and SMNVEV (reference sequence). Trimming took off 2 bases at V and 0 bases at J, with 10 bases between the two ends. The CDR3 here is CASSLGGGMNTEAFF. CDR3 coding DNA: TGTGCCAGCAGTTTAGGGGGGGGGATGAACACTGAAGCTTTCTTT.

This clone was recorded a few times. The CDR3 spells CASSARTGNTEAFF. For the CDR3, the DNA is TGTGCCAGCAGCGCCCGGACAGGGAACACTGAAGCTTTCTTT. The V and J genes are TRBV9 and TRBJ1-1, with 7 bases identical to TRBD1. The CDR3 runs to 14 residues. The germline V gene encodes CDR1 SGDLS and CDR2 YYNGEE. V gave up 3 bases and J gave up 1 base; unmatched junction bases: 3. Full variable domain (remainder filled in from reference TRBV9 and TRBJ1-1): DSGVTQTPKHLITATGQRVTLRCSPRSGDLSVYWYQQSLDQGLQFLIQYYNGEERAKGNILERFSAQQFPDLHSELNLSSLELGDSALYFCASSARTGNTEAFFGQGTRLTVV.